This paragraph covers one TCR beta chain sequence. The data were taken from a study of control samples from healthy donors and cancer patients. Germline V lookup: CDR1 MDHEN, CDR2 SYDVKM. This CDR3 region has 15 residues. Losses at the gene ends were 4 bases for V and 7 bases for J; bases not matched to a gene: 9. Generated by immunoSEQ multiplex PCR, the TCRdb table keeps only in-frame clones and is missing some. The table has some 140,000 clones, approximately 89% seen once; the top ten hold just over 7.5%. Sequencing was done on a sample of PBMCs. The chain uses TRBV28 and TRBJ2-2, with 7 bases fitting TRBD1. The TCR comes from a man in his forties or fifties with head and neck cancer. The CDR3 sequence is CASSSNRGLGGELFF. The CDR3 DNA follows: TGTGCCAGCAGTTCGAACAGGGGATTGGGCGGGGAGCTGTTTTTT.